A single sample gave rise to the 22 T cell receptor beta chains below, sequenced in a study of T-cell reconstitution after alpha-beta-depleted transplantation in children. The TCRbeta library incorporated unique molecular identifiers. TCRdb reprocessed the PCR reads with MiXCR, giving one entry per CDR3 protein. The repertoire has about 310,000 distinct CDR3 sequences, approximately 20% of them found once; the top ten carry around 9.9%. Sequencing was performed on PBMCs, mostly from graft donor cells, taken 180 days after TCRalphabeta/CD19-depleted stem cell transplant. These TCRs come from a male patient younger than 18 who had a stem cell transplant for acute lymphoblastic leukemia, so the T cells may come from the graft donor.

This chain uses TRBV6-1 with TRBJ1-4; a possible D gene is TRBD1 (6 bases). V lost 3 bases and J lost 4, with 12 bases in between. The germline CDR1 and CDR2 sequences are MNHNS and SASEGT. The CDR3 spans 15 residues. The CDR3 DNA reads TGTGCCAGCAGTGACCGGGACACGTATAATGAAAAACTGTTTTTT. Encoded protein: CASSDRDTYNEKLFF.

This clonotype was picked up many times. This chain uses TRBV5-1 with TRBJ2-1, with TRBD2 matching 8 bases. J gave up 9 bases and V 0 bases, and 8 bases lay outside the gene matches. Germline CDR1 and CDR2: SGHRS and YFSETQ. There are 15 residues in the CDR3. The CDR3 is CASSLGTSIGSEQFF. DNA for the CDR3: TGCGCCAGCAGCTTGGGGACTAGCATCGGGAGTGAGCAGTTCTTC.

This rearrangement joins TRBV11-2 to TRBJ2-2; weak D call: TRBD1 (5 bases). Germline lookup yields CDR1 SGHAT and CDR2 FQNNGV. Trimming took 7 bases from V and 3 from J, leaving 18 bases between them. The CDR3 sequence is 16 residues long. The CDR3 here is CASTSGQQGYTGELFF. In DNA form, the CDR3 reads TGTGCCAGCACCTCTGGCCAGCAGGGATACACCGGGGAGCTGTTTTTT.

There are a few counts of this clonotype. The V call is TRBV11-2, the J call TRBJ2-3; D is possibly TRBD1 or TRBD2 (5 bases each). Germline V gene sequence: CDR1 SGHAT, CDR2 FQNNGV. With 4 bases removed from V and 1 base from J, the gap between germline ends came to 9 bases. The CDR3 has 14 residues. For the CDR3, the DNA is TGTGCCAGCAGCTCCCCGGGACGCACAGATACGCAGTATTTT. This gives the protein CASSSPGRTDTQYF.

V gene TRBV6-1 combines with J gene TRBJ2-1; D remains unclear. This CDR3 spans 14 amino acids. Trimming removed 5 bases at V and 7 bases at J, with 15 bases between. Germline V lookup: CDR1 MNHNS, CDR2 SASEGT. The CDR3 spells CASSPTTRLNEQFF. In DNA, the CDR3 is TGTGCCAGCAGTCCCACGACCAGACTGAATGAGCAGTTCTTC.

The rearrangement joins TRBV12-3 or TRBV12-4 to TRBJ2-7; 9 bases map to TRBD1. Unmatched junction bases numbered 2, after V lost 4 bases and J lost 4 bases. This CDR3 has 13 amino acids. The CDR3 nucleotides read TGTGCCAGCAGTTGGGACAGGGAGTACGAGCAGTACTTC. Amino acid sequence: CASSWDREYEQYF.

This clonotype was observed many times. This chain uses TRBV9 with TRBJ2-1, with no clear D. Germline CDR1 and CDR2: SGDLS and YYNGEE. CDR3 length equals 17 residues. With 3 bases removed from V and 0 bases from J, the gap between germline ends came to 16 bases. The CDR3 coding sequence is TGTGCCAGCAGCGCCCTTATCCGGCCCAGCTCCTACAATGAGCAGTTCTTC. Translating gives CASSALIRPSSYNEQFF.

The rearrangement links TRBV7-2 to TRBJ2-3, with 12 bases matching TRBD2. The length of the CDR3 is 17 residues. In germline, CDR1 is SGHTA, CDR2 FQGNSA. With 1 base clipped from V and 3 bases from J, the junction kept 5 bases outside the gene matches. CDR3 sequence (DNA): TGTGCCAGCAGCTTAGTAATAGGACTAGCGGGGACAGATACGCAGTATTTT. Its protein is CASSLVIGLAGTDTQYF.

The gene calls are TRBV5-1 and TRBJ2-2; perhaps TRBD2 as D (5 bases). Germline values: CDR1 SGHRS, CDR2 YFSETQ. The CDR3 length is 15 residues. The V and J ends lost 4 bases and 6 bases respectively, with 16 bases between them. CDR3 sequence reads: CASSHARLEAGELFF. DNA for the CDR3: TGCGCCAGCAGCCATGCTCGGTTGGAGGCCGGGGAGCTGTTTTTT.

The chain combines TRBV4-1 with TRBJ2-1; the D gene is possibly TRBD2 (5 bases). The CDR3 is 12 residues long. Trimming stripped 3 bases from V and 15 bases from J, with 15 bases between. CDR1 and CDR2 (germline): MGHRA, YSYEKL. The CDR3 nucleotides are TGCGCCAGCAGCCACCCACTAGGGCGTGGGTTCTTC. Translating gives CASSHPLGRGFF.

The chain recombines TRBV6-5 with TRBJ2-7, with a weak D call TRBD1 (5 bases). V lost 0 bases and J 2 bases, leaving 20 bases between the germline ends. This CDR3 has 18 residues. In germline, CDR1 is MNHEY, CDR2 SVGAGI. CDR3 DNA: TGTGCCAGCAGTTACTCAGGAAAGAAGGGGCTCCACACCTACGAGCAGTACTTC. Translating it yields CASSYSGKKGLHTYEQYF.

Note on this clonotype: A much larger clone is a single base away; this may be a read error. V and J are TRBV5-1 and TRBJ2-2; D gene ambiguous. Per germline, CDR1 SGHRS and CDR2 YFSETQ. V shed 0 bases and J shed 4 bases, with 13 bases lying between them. This CDR3 is 16 amino acids long. CDR3 sequence reads: CASSLVFRYSTGELFF. The CDR3 DNA reads TGCGCCAGCAGCTTGGTGTTTCGCTACAGCACCGGGGAGCTGTTTTTT.

The chain links TRBV5-1 to TRBJ2-5; D not certain. The CDR3 loop spans 14 amino acids. Germline V lookup: CDR1 SGHRS, CDR2 YFSETQ. Trimming took off 1 base at V and 5 bases at J, with 12 bases between the two ends. This CDR3 is CASSLHGYTETQYF. The CDR3 DNA reads TGCGCCAGCAGCTTGCACGGATACACTGAGACCCAGTACTTC.

The rearrangement uses TRBV11-2 and TRBJ1-2, with no clear D. The germline V gene has CDR1 SGHAT and CDR2 FQNNGV. This CDR3 spans 14 amino acids. V shed 2 bases and J shed 4 bases, with 11 bases lying between them. CDR3 protein: CASSLSGRSYGYTF. The CDR3 nucleotides read TGTGCCAGCAGCTTATCAGGTCGAAGCTATGGCTACACCTTC.

CDR3 region: CASSVESGTGGVKTEAFF. In nucleotides, the CDR3 is TGTGCCAGCAGCGTAGAGTCAGGGACAGGAGGAGTTAAAACTGAAGCTTTCTTT. The chain links TRBV9 to TRBJ1-1, with 8 bases fitting TRBD1. Germline V gives CDR1 SGDLS, CDR2 YYNGEE. Losses at the gene ends were 0 bases for V and 5 bases for J; bases not matched to a gene: 15. There are 18 residues in the CDR3.

The chain is built from TRBV7-8 and TRBJ2-1; 7 positions match TRBD2. CDR3 length: 19 residues. Germline V gives CDR1 SGHVS, CDR2 FQNEAQ. With 0 bases clipped from V and 0 bases from J, the junction kept 11 bases outside the gene matches. The CDR3 sequence: CASSLAGVGGRASYNEQFF. The CDR3 bases are TGTGCCAGCAGCTTAGCGGGGGTCGGTGGGAGGGCCTCCTACAATGAGCAGTTCTTC.

This chain links TRBV6-5 with TRBJ2-3; TRBD1 might be the D (6 bases). Trimming left V 2 bases short and J 1 base short, with 7 bases between. CDR1 MNHEY and CDR2 SVGAGI come from the germline V gene. The CDR3 totals 14 residues. CDR3: CASSYQGRTDTQYF. Written as DNA, the CDR3 is TGTGCCAGCAGTTACCAGGGGCGCACAGATACGCAGTATTTT.

V usage is TRBV12-3 or TRBV12-4 and J usage is TRBJ2-2; weak D call: TRBD2 (6 bases). The V end lost 2 bases, the J end lost 6 bases, and 7 bases lay between the germline ends. This CDR3 is built from 13 residues. This CDR3 reads CASSLSGAGELFF. CDR3 nucleotides: TGTGCCAGCAGTTTATCGGGAGCCGGGGAGCTGTTTTTT.

J is TRBJ1-2 and V is TRBV11-2; D is perhaps TRBD1 (5 bases). Germline CDR1 and CDR2: SGHAT and FQNNGV. V lost 4 bases, J lost 6 bases, and 18 bases lay in between. This CDR3 has 15 residues. CDR3 nucleotides: TGTGCCAGCAGCTCCTCGGGACCCCTTGGCCATGGCTACACCTTC. Translating gives CASSSSGPLGHGYTF.

This chain joins TRBV7-8 and TRBJ1-1; unclear D gene. Germline lookup yields CDR1 SGHVS and CDR2 FQNEAQ. This CDR3 spans 12 amino acids. V lost 1 base and J lost 7, with 7 bases in between. CDR3 DNA sequence: TGTGCCAGCAGCTTAGGGCAGCTTGAAGCTTTCTTT. Protein sequence: CASSLGQLEAFF.

CDR3 in amino acids: CASSLGGFSSRLDRYEQYF. Written as DNA, the CDR3 is TGTGCCAGCAGCTTAGGGGGTTTTAGTTCACGACTTGATCGCTACGAGCAGTACTTC. This rearrangement joins TRBV11-2 to TRBJ2-7; unclear D gene. Germline V lookup: CDR1 SGHAT, CDR2 FQNNGV. This CDR3 has 19 amino acids. V dropped 1 base and J dropped 3 bases, with 25 bases sitting between them.

This clonotype was observed a handful of times. J is TRBJ2-2 and V is TRBV7-6; D uncertain. V dropped 1 base and J dropped 3 bases, with 6 bases sitting between them. In germline, CDR1 is SGHVS, CDR2 FNYEAQ. The CDR3 totals 14 residues. In DNA, the CDR3 is TGTGCCAGCAGCTTAGAACGGTACACCGGGGAGCTGTTTTTT. Translated, it gives CASSLERYTGELFF.